The following is a T cell receptor (beta chain) sequence with its context. The antigen remains unidentified. This specimen belongs to a study of beta chain features in type 1 diabetes. The investigators reverse transcribed all of the isolated RNA, so they sequenced expressed TCRB transcripts. Measured with immunoSEQ multiplex PCR; TCRdb has only the in-frame clones, and not every one. Of some 270,000 clones listed, roughly 10% are singletons. Trimming removed 1 base at V and 5 bases at J, with 7 bases between. The germline gives CDR1 MGHRA, CDR2 YSYEKL. This CDR3 spans 13 amino acids. Broader study findings: Shorter TCRB CDR3s, moderately but significantly so, were found in Type 1 diabetes patients in all four CD4+ subsets.

Sequencing was done on a sample of naive CD4+ T cells from blood. The clonotype was recovered from a man younger than 40 with type 1 diabetes. The chain joins TRBV4-1 to TRBJ2-3; D gene uncertain. The CDR3 nucleotides read TGCGCCAGCAGCCAAGTAGAGGTAGATACGCAGTATTTT. The encoded protein is CASSQVEVDTQYF.